This T cell receptor (beta chain) derives from a study of post-analysis software for immune sequencing data. For the study at large: The cohort encompassed relapsing-remitting, secondary progressive and progressive-relapsing multiple sclerosis disease courses.

CDR3 size: 15 residues. Trimming removed 5 bases at V and 2 bases at J, with 17 bases between. The germline V gene encodes CDR1 DFQATT and CDR2 SNEGSKA (reference sequence). Findings and limits, study-wide: Patients with multiple sclerosis recorded significantly lower normalized Chao1 diversity than controls, the study found. Controls had lower frequencies than patients of a few TRBV segments, which included TRBV5-6, TRBV5-1 and TRBV20-1.

Sequencing libraries made from TCR beta cDNA carried unique molecular identifiers. Input populations of about 0.85 to 11 million T cells gave rise to roughly 500,000 cDNA molecules. TCRdb passed the PCR reads through MiXCR, listing each CDR3 protein once. The repertoire holds roughly 800,000 distinct CDR3 sequences, with roughly 50% as singletons. This clonotype has only one observation. Its antigen remains unknown. The chain combines TRBV20-1 with TRBJ2-3; the D gene is possibly TRBD2 (5 bases). This receptor was identified in a girl under 18 with multiple sclerosis. The sequenced material came from blood. The CDR3 nucleotides read TGCAGTGCTTCTTGTGAGGCGGGTAACACAGATACGCAGTATTTT. Its protein product is CSASCEAGNTDTQYF.